This entry lists 24 T cell receptor beta chains sequenced from one sample in a study of T cell responses to AZD1222 COVID-19 vaccine. The repertoire was sequenced with immunoSEQ multiplex PCR; TCRdb's copy has only in-frame clones and lacks some. The profile covers about 170,000 clones, with approximately 90% appearing a single time and 6.9% taken by the ten largest. Here the sequenced sample was peripheral blood, taken on day 0 of AZD1222 vaccination. Receptors were obtained from an adult in good health.

To note about this clone: Within the sample, other DNA sequences also encode this same CDR3. The gene calls are TRBV6-5 and TRBJ2-3; 7 bases line up with TRBD1. J lost 2 bases, V lost 6 bases, and 5 bases had no gene match. Per the germline V gene, CDR1 is MNHEY and CDR2 is SVGAGI. The length of the CDR3 is 14 residues. The CDR3 DNA reads as TGTGCCAGCAGACAGACAGGGTCCACAGATACGCAGTATTTT. Amino acid sequence: CASRQTGSTDTQYF.

This clone was observed once. The chain carries TRBV7-3 and TRBJ1-1; D is ambiguous. Germline V gene data show CDR1 as SGHTA and CDR2 as FQGTGA. The CDR3 runs 13 residues. The germline V and J ends were trimmed by 3 bases and 7 bases, with 12 bases remaining between them. This chain's CDR3 is CASSLVRESEAFF. The CDR3, as DNA: TGTGCCAGCAGCTTGGTGAGGGAGAGTGAAGCTTTCTTT. The variable domain in full, completed from reference TRBV7-3 and TRBJ1-1, reads GAGVSQTPSNKVTEKGKYVELRCDPISGHTALYWYRQSLGQGPEFLIYFQGTGAADDSGLPNDRFFAVRPEGSVSTLKIQRTERGDSAVYLCASSLVRESEAFFGQGTRLTVV.

This clone was detected only once. The chain recombines TRBV29-1 with TRBJ2-2, with a tentative D call TRBD1 (6 bases). Trimming stripped 2 bases from V and 4 bases from J, with 14 bases between. Per germline, CDR1 SQVTM and CDR2 ANQGSEA. There are 15 residues in the CDR3. The CDR3 is CSVENVGAVTGELFF. The CDR3 nucleotides are TGCAGCGTTGAAAACGTGGGGGCGGTCACCGGGGAGCTGTTTTTT.

The chain links TRBV7-9 to TRBJ2-1; D ambiguous. The CDR3 totals 13 residues. Deletions cut 1 base from V and 5 bases from J, with 6 bases between. Germline V lookup: CDR1 SEHNR, CDR2 FQNEAQ (reference sequence). The CDR3 loop is CASSLGSHNEQFF. In DNA form, the CDR3 reads TGTGCCAGCAGCTTAGGGTCTCACAATGAGCAGTTCTTC.

This chain links TRBV23-1 with TRBJ2-3, with D uncertain. TRBV23-1 is reported as an ORF; its role is uncertain. V was pared by 6 bases and J by 2 bases, with 15 bases between. The CDR3 is 15 amino acids. The CDR3 reads CASSPPLVNTDTQYF. CDR3 bases: TGCGCCAGCAGCCCCCCGCTAGTTAACACAGATACGCAGTATTTT.

The chain employs TRBV6-5 and TRBJ1-1, with 9 bases lining up with TRBD1. The V segment lost 6 bases and the J segment 0 bases; nucleotides outside the gene matches: 2. CDR1 and CDR2 from the germline V gene are MNHEY and SVGAGI. This CDR3 is built from 14 residues. For the CDR3, the DNA is TGTGCCAGCAGCCACAGGGGGCTGAACACTGAAGCTTTCTTT. This sequence encodes CASSHRGLNTEAFF.

V usage is TRBV4-1 and J usage is TRBJ2-7; 7 bases agree with TRBD2. The CDR3 has 14 amino acids. Germline V lookup: CDR1 MGHRA, CDR2 YSYEKL. J lost 3 bases, V lost 1 base, and 3 bases had no gene match. CDR3 nucleotide sequence: TGCGCCAGCAGCCAAGGGGAGGGACTCTACGAGCAGTACGTC. The encoded protein is CASSQGEGLYEQYV.

Here the CDR3 reads CASSAIGGGGTEAFF. The CDR3 DNA reads as TGTGCCAGCAGCGCGATAGGGGGGGGAGGCACTGAAGCTTTCTTT. The J gene is TRBJ1-1, the V gene TRBV6-5, with a possible D match to TRBD1 (6 bases). V was cut by 6 bases and J by 4 bases, with 18 bases left in between. The CDR3 loop spans 15 amino acids. Looked up from germline, CDR1 is MNHEY and CDR2 is SVGAGI.

Comments on this clone: The same CDR3 can be traced to other DNA sequences in this sample. The chain carries TRBV9 and TRBJ2-3; D not resolved. The length of the CDR3 is 13 residues. Trimming left V 0 bases short and J 2 bases short, with 4 bases between. The V gene's germline CDR1 is SGDLS and CDR2 YYNGEE. CDR3 nucleotides: TGTGCCAGCAGCGTAGTCTCCACAGATACGCAGTATTTT. Its protein product is CASSVVSTDTQYF.

CDR3 loop: CASSGDLYNEQFF. The CDR3 DNA reads as TGTGCCAGTAGTGGGGACCTATACAATGAGCAGTTCTTC. The chain links TRBV19 to TRBJ2-1, with D perhaps TRBD1 or TRBD2 (5 bases each). Trimming pared 5 bases from V and 4 bases from J, leaving 9 bases between. This CDR3 has 13 residues. Germline V lookup: CDR1 LNHDA, CDR2 SQIVND (reference sequence).

The chain combines TRBV11-3 with TRBJ1-1; D uncertain. This CDR3 spans 13 amino acids. Trimming shortened V by 1 base and J by 2 bases, and 5 bases separated the two germline ends. The V gene's germline CDR1 is SGHNT and CDR2 YENEEA. The CDR3 reads CASSLVGNTEAFF. CDR3 bases: TGTGCCAGCAGCTTAGTAGGAAACACTGAAGCTTTCTTT. The whole variable domain, filled in from reference TRBV11-3 and TRBJ1-1, reads EAGVVQSPRYKIIEKKQPVAFWCNPISGHNTLYWYLQNLGQGPELLIRYENEEAVDDSQLPKDRFSAERLKGVDSTLKIQPAELGDSAVYLCASSLVGNTEAFFGQGTRLTVV.

This clone was counted only a few times. The chain couples TRBV5-1 to TRBJ1-6; TRBD1 matches at 7 bases. The trim removed 3 bases at V and 7 bases at J, leaving 10 bases unmatched. There are 16 residues in the CDR3. Germline V gives CDR1 SGHRS, CDR2 YFSETQ. The CDR3 reads CASSSIYRGENSPLHF. In DNA form, the CDR3 reads TGCGCCAGCAGCTCGATATACAGGGGAGAGAATTCACCCCTCCACTTT. The variable domain in full, completed from reference TRBV5-1 and TRBJ1-6, reads KAGVTQTPRYLIKTRGQQVTLSCSPISGHRSVSWYQQTPGQGLQFLFEYFSETQRNKGNFPGRFSGRQFSNSRSEMNVSTLELGDSALYLCASSSIYRGENSPLHFGNGTRLTVT.

The CDR3 spells CSVDTGGGNYGYTF. In DNA form, the CDR3 reads TGCAGCGTGGACACAGGGGGTGGTAACTATGGCTACACCTTC. V usage is TRBV29-1 and J usage is TRBJ1-2, with 8 positions matching TRBD1. With 6 bases clipped from V and 1 base from J, the junction kept 7 bases outside the gene matches. Germline V lookup: CDR1 SQVTM, CDR2 ANQGSEA. The CDR3 has 14 amino acids. Based on the CDR3 plus reference TRBV29-1 and TRBJ1-2, the full variable domain is SAVISQKPSRDICQRGTSLTIQCQVDSQVTMMFWYRQQPGQSLTLIATANQGSEATYESGFVIDKFPISRPNLTFSTLTVSNMSPEDSSIYLCSVDTGGGNYGYTFGSGTRLTVV.

This clone was seen a single time. The rearrangement uses TRBV30 and TRBJ1-4; D might be TRBD1 (6 bases). Trimming took off 7 bases at V and 8 bases at J, with 14 bases between the two ends. This CDR3 contains 12 residues. Germline V gene data show CDR1 as GTSNPN and CDR2 as SVGIG (reference sequence). The CDR3: CASQGLREKLFF. CDR3 sequence (DNA): TGTGCCTCACAGGGTTTGCGGGAAAAACTGTTTTTT.

This clone has only one observation. This chain uses TRBV6-5 with TRBJ1-2; 7 nucleotides align to TRBD1. The CDR3 extends over 14 amino acids. V shed 5 bases and J 5 bases; nucleotides not matched to a gene: 8. Germline CDR1 and CDR2: MNHEY and SVGAGI. DNA of the CDR3: TGTGCCAGCAGTCGGGACAGTCAGTTTTATGGCTACACCTTC. It is translated as CASSRDSQFYGYTF.

This sequence joins TRBV9 and TRBJ2-1; tentative D call: TRBD2 (5 bases). The length of the CDR3 is 16 residues. V was pared by 0 bases and J by 0 bases, with 10 bases between. Germline V gene lookup returns CDR1 SGDLS and CDR2 YYNGEE. The CDR3 region is CASSVDPGSSYNEQFF. DNA for the CDR3: TGTGCCAGCAGCGTAGATCCGGGGAGCTCCTACAATGAGCAGTTCTTC.

V usage is TRBV19 and J usage is TRBJ2-3, with D possibly being TRBD1 or TRBD2 (5 bases each). The V end was cut by 5 bases, the J end by 3 bases, with 18 bases between. Germline CDR1 is LNHDA and CDR2 is SQIVND (reference sequence). The CDR3 consists of 16 residues. This chain's CDR3 is CASSLGWGLGTDTQYF. CDR3 DNA sequence: TGTGCCAGTAGTCTAGGGTGGGGGTTAGGGACAGATACGCAGTATTTT.

This rearrangement joins TRBV5-1 to TRBJ1-1; 8 bases line up with TRBD1. The CDR3 runs to 14 residues. From germline, CDR1 is SGHRS and CDR2 YFSETQ. J lost 5 bases, V lost 4 bases, and 7 bases had no gene match. As DNA, the CDR3 is TGCGCCAGCAGCATCGGACAGGGTGCGACTGAAGCTTTCTTT. Its protein is CASSIGQGATEAFF.

The chain carries TRBV29-1 and TRBJ1-2, with D possibly being TRBD1 (6 bases). Germline V gives CDR1 SQVTM, CDR2 ANQGSEA. This CDR3 has 13 amino acids. V shed 7 bases and J shed 3 bases, with 15 bases lying between them. The CDR3 sequence is CSGSRQADYGYTF. The CDR3 bases are TGCAGCGGATCACGACAGGCGGACTATGGCTACACCTTC.

The V and J genes are TRBV6-5 and TRBJ2-7; D possibly corresponds to TRBD2 (7 bases). Trimming took off 0 bases at V and 5 bases at J, with 11 bases between the two ends. The CDR3 is made up of 14 amino acids. Germline CDR1 reads MNHEY; CDR2 reads SVGAGI. The CDR3 loop is CASSYSGGHDEQYF. The CDR3 bases are TGTGCCAGCAGTTACTCCGGGGGGCACGACGAGCAGTACTTC.

This clone was found once. The V call is TRBV4-1, the J call TRBJ2-6; D tentatively reads TRBD1 or TRBD2 (5 bases each). V was clipped by 3 bases and J by 4 bases, with 13 bases between them. The CDR3 has 16 amino acids. Germline lookup yields CDR1 MGHRA and CDR2 YSYEKL. The CDR3 DNA reads TGCGCCAGCAGCCACCACCAGGGAGTCGGGGCCAACGTCCTGACTTTC. Translated: CASSHHQGVGANVLTF.

The chain recombines TRBV19 with TRBJ1-2; D gene ambiguous. Trimming stripped 4 bases from V and 6 bases from J, with 9 bases between. The CDR3 has 12 residues. CDR1 LNHDA and CDR2 SQIVND come from the germline V gene (reference sequence). The DNA for the CDR3 is TGTGCCAGTAGTAGGCCCGGGAATGGCTACACCTTC. It translates to CASSRPGNGYTF.

V gene TRBV6-5 combines with J gene TRBJ2-7; maybe TRBD1 (5 bases). The CDR3 consists of 12 residues. V was shortened by 6 bases and J by 2 bases, with 8 bases between the two germline ends. Germline V gene lookup returns CDR1 MNHEY and CDR2 SVGAGI. The CDR3 protein is CASSRVPYEQYF. In DNA form, the CDR3 reads TGTGCCAGCAGCAGGGTGCCCTACGAGCAGTACTTC.

V and J are TRBV4-2 and TRBJ2-1; 13 bases are a match to TRBD2. Germline V CDR1 and CDR2: LGHNA, YNFKEQ. This CDR3 is 16 amino acids long. V lost 0 bases to trimming and J lost 7 bases; unmatched junction nucleotides: 3. CDR3 loop: CASSQEGLAGPNEQFF. Here the CDR3 DNA reads TGTGCCAGCAGCCAAGAGGGACTAGCGGGGCCAAATGAGCAGTTCTTC.